A selection of T cell receptor beta chains follows, all from one sample in a study of T cells in Graves' hyperthyroidism and ophthalmopathy. TCRdb processed the multiplex PCR reads anew with MiXCR; each CDR3 protein has one entry. The table lists a few hundred thousand distinct CDR3 sequences, around 20% of them singletons. The sample was blood. Receptors were obtained from a man aged 18 to 29 with Graves' hyperthyroidism. CDR3s include the opening cysteine and the closing phenylalanine or tryptophan. D genes are given only for firm matches. Some rows mark clone size as missing; the rest say once, few, many or name a class of expanded clone.

>TRBJ2-7|TRBV20-1|TRBD1|-
CSARGTGDEQYF
TGCAGTGCTAGGGGGACAGGGGACGAGCAGTACTTC
>TRBJ2-7|TRBV28|TRBD1|many
CASSPPGQGFREQYF
TGTGCCAGCAGTCCACCGGGACAGGGGTTCCGGGAGCAGTACTTC
>TRBJ2-2|TRBV27|-|-
CASRGSWGRDTGELFF
TGTGCCAGCAGGGGGAGTTGGGGTCGGGACACCGGGGAGCTGTTTTTT
>TRBJ1-2|TRBV7-2|TRBD1|many
CASRHNRGTFGYTF
TGTGCCAGCAGGCACAACAGGGGGACTTTTGGCTACACCTTC
>TRBJ1-2|TRBV19|-|many
CASSMGKVGYGYTF
TGTGCCAGTAGTATGGGAAAGGTTGGCTATGGCTACACCTTC
>TRBJ2-4|TRBV30|-|-
CAWSPSRTMLVNIKYF
TGTGCCTGGAGCCCCTCCCGTACCATGCTGGTAAACATTAAGTACTTC
>TRBJ1-1|TRBV12-3/TRBV12-4|-|many
CASRNWLGNTEAFF
TGTGCCAGCAGGAACTGGCTGGGGAACACTGAAGCTTTCTTT
>TRBJ2-7|TRBV6-1|TRBD1|once
CASMTGTGPYEQYF
TGTGCCAGCATGACCGGGACAGGGCCCTACGAGCAGTACTTC
>TRBJ1-2|TRBV12-3/TRBV12-4|-|few
CASRGLNYGYTF
TGTGCCAGCAGGGGCCTTAACTATGGCTACACCTTC
>TRBJ2-7|TRBV15|-|-
CATSRDFGFREQYF
TGTGCCACCAGCAGAGATTTCGGGTTCCGGGAGCAGTACTTC
>TRBJ2-5|TRBV2|-|many
CASRVARQAFSETQYF
TGTGCCAGCAGGGTCGCCCGACAGGCCTTTTCAGAGACCCAGTACTTC
>TRBJ2-7|TRBV12-3/TRBV12-4|TRBD1|-
CASSLNRDRGSEQYF
TGTGCCAGCAGTTTGAATAGGGACAGGGGATCCGAGCAGTACTTC
>TRBJ2-2|TRBV10-3|-|many
CAISQYGEDTGELFF
TGTGCCATCAGTCAGTACGGGGAGGACACCGGGGAGCTGTTTTTT
>TRBJ2-5|TRBV6-1|TRBD2|many
CAGRTRETQYF
TGTGCCGGTCGGACTAGGGAGACCCAGTACTTC
>TRBJ1-1|TRBV2|-|many
CASSVQGTEAFF
TGTGCCAGCAGTGTTCAGGGCACTGAAGCTTTCTTT
>TRBJ2-5|TRBV7-8|TRBD2|few
CASSTPSNERGAQETQYF
TGTGCCAGCAGCACCCCAAGTAACGAGCGGGGGGCTCAAGAGACCCAGTACTTC
>TRBJ1-1|TRBV11-1|-|-
CASSNLLRPMNTEAFF
TGTGCCAGCAGTAACCTCCTCCGGCCGATGAACACTGAAGCTTTCTTT
>TRBJ1-1|TRBV19|TRBD1|many
CASSLRQGVAAFF
TGTGCCAGTAGTTTAAGACAGGGGGTCGCAGCTTTCTTT
>TRBJ1-2|TRBV6-9|-|-
CASSERVRDYTF
TGTGCCAGCAGTGAAAGGGTGAGGGACTACACCTTC
>TRBJ1-6|TRBV9|-|-
CASSPRTDQGSPLHF
TGTGCCAGCAGCCCGCGGACGGATCAAGGTTCACCCCTCCACTTT
>TRBJ2-7|TRBV4-1|-|-
CASSQDTPASGGYEQYF
TGCGCCAGCAGCCAAGATACACCAGCCAGCGGAGGGTACGAGCAGTACTTC
>TRBJ1-1|TRBV12-3/TRBV12-4|-|many
CASSLGQASEAFF
TGTGCCAGCAGTTTAGGACAGGCGTCTGAAGCTTTCTTT
>TRBJ2-7|TRBV28|-|many
CASRERNPAYEQYF
TGTGCCAGCCGTGAACGTAACCCCGCCTACGAGCAGTACTTC
>TRBJ1-1|TRBV28|TRBD1|-
CASMGVRPGQAEEAFF
TGTGCCAGCATGGGGGTCCGTCCGGGACAGGCTGAAGAAGCTTTCTTT
>TRBJ2-2|TRBV4-1|-|-
CASSQNQGTGELFF
TGCGCCAGCAGCCAAAATCAGGGGACCGGGGAGCTGTTTTTT
>TRBJ1-5|TRBV6-2/TRBV6-3|-|-
CASRRGILGPQHF
TGTGCCAGCAGACGGGGTATACTAGGACCCCAGCATTTT
>TRBJ1-2|TRBV28|TRBD1|many
CASSLRGQGDYGYTF
TGTGCCAGCAGTTTACGGGGACAGGGCGACTATGGCTACACCTTC
>TRBJ2-7|TRBV28|TRBD1|many
CASSYRGLAHYEQYF
TGTGCCAGCAGTTACAGGGGGTTGGCTCACTACGAGCAGTACTTC
>TRBJ2-5|TRBV12-3/TRBV12-4|-|-
CASSLALAEGRQETQYF
TGTGCCAGCAGTTTAGCCCTCGCCGAAGGTAGACAAGAGACCCAGTACTTC
>TRBJ2-7|TRBV2|-|many
CASGGRPREEGFDEQYF
TGTGCCAGCGGTGGCAGGCCCAGGGAAGAAGGGTTCGACGAGCAGTACTTC
>TRBJ2-7|TRBV18|TRBD1|-
CASSLLPTGNSYEQYF
TGTGCCAGCTCACTCCTACCGACAGGGAACTCCTACGAGCAGTACTTC
>TRBJ1-2|TRBV6-5|TRBD1|many
CASSTGDWGYTF
TGTGCCAGCAGTACAGGGGATTGGGGCTACACCTTC
>TRBJ2-7|TRBV7-9|TRBD1|many
CASSSGQGEYEQYF
TGTGCCAGCAGCTCGGGACAGGGGGAGTACGAGCAGTACTTC
>TRBJ1-2|TRBV4-1|TRBD1|-
CASSPLGQGAGGYTF
TGCGCCAGCAGCCCTTTGGGACAGGGGGCAGGTGGCTACACCTTC
>TRBJ2-7|TRBV20-1|TRBD1|many
CSANTPGQASYEQYF
TGCAGTGCAAATACCCCGGGACAGGCCTCCTACGAGCAGTACTTC
>TRBJ2-7|TRBV28|-|many
CASTLTGRWIGEQYF
TGTGCCAGCACCCTAACGGGCAGGTGGATCGGGGAGCAGTACTTC
>TRBJ2-5|TRBV10-3|TRBD2|many
CAIRASGEETQYF
TGTGCCATCAGGGCTAGCGGGGAAGAGACCCAGTACTTC
>TRBJ2-2|TRBV9|TRBD1|-
CASSVVVGTANTGELFF
TGTGCCAGCAGCGTAGTGGTTGGGACAGCGAACACCGGGGAGCTGTTTTTT
>TRBJ1-1|TRBV28|-|-
CASSLPHIGNTEAFF
TGTGCCAGCAGCCTCCCCCATATCGGGAACACTGAAGCTTTCTTT
>TRBJ1-1|TRBV4-1|-|many
CASSHFDEGTEAFF
TGCGCCAGCAGCCACTTCGACGAAGGAACTGAAGCTTTCTTT
>TRBJ1-1|TRBV25-1|-|-
CASSDHRDGTEAFF
TGTGCCAGCAGTGACCACAGGGACGGGACTGAAGCTTTCTTT
>TRBJ2-5|TRBV30|-|many
CALLDGMETQYF
TGTGCCTTACTCGACGGGATGGAGACCCAGTACTTC
>TRBJ2-7|TRBV20-1|TRBD1|many
CSARERQGAGAQYF
TGCAGTGCTAGAGAAAGACAGGGGGCGGGAGCGCAGTACTTC
>TRBJ1-5|TRBV12-3/TRBV12-4|-|-
CASSSVSMSQPQHF
TGTGCCAGCAGTTCGGTCAGTATGAGTCAGCCCCAGCATTTT
>TRBJ2-7|TRBV4-2|TRBD2|-
CASSQGTSGDSYEQYF
TGTGCCAGCAGCCAAGGGACTAGCGGGGACTCCTACGAGCAGTACTTC
>TRBJ1-5|TRBV12-3/TRBV12-4|TRBD1|-
CASSLRSRDRYSNQPQHF
TGTGCCAGCAGTTTAAGAAGTAGGGACAGGTATAGCAATCAGCCCCAGCATTTT
>TRBJ1-5|TRBV6-1|-|many
CASKERTARNQPQHF
TGTGCCAGCAAGGAAAGGACAGCCCGCAATCAGCCCCAGCATTTT
>TRBJ2-7|TRBV19|TRBD1|few
CASSTWTGAAYEQYF
TGTGCCAGTAGTACTTGGACAGGGGCCGCCTACGAGCAGTACTTC